These T cell receptor beta chains were read from a single sample in a study of cytomegalovirus exposure and HLA in healthy donors. Here immunoSEQ multiplex PCR was the method, and the copy in TCRdb shows in-frame clones only, minus some. The sample shows about 170,000 clones, roughly 80% of them seen only once. The sequenced sample was PBMCs. These receptors were collected from a male donor in good health and CMV-seronegative. CDR3s include the opening cysteine and the closing phenylalanine or tryptophan. D genes are given only for firm matches. Size is stated for part of the rows, as once, few or many counts, or as a class when the clone is expanded.

DNA,CDR3,D,V,size,J
TGTGCCAGCAGTGAAGGGGCAGGGGGATACGGCTACACCTTC,CASSEGAGGYGYTF,TRBD1,TRBV6-1,NA,TRBJ1-2
TGTTCCAGCAGCCAAACAGGGGCTGGGTATGGCTACACCTTC,CSSSQTGAGYGYTF,TRBD1,TRBV7-9,NA,TRBJ1-2
TGTGCCTGGAAGCGGGACAGGGGGAATTTTTACGAGCAGTACTTC,CAWKRDRGNFYEQYF,TRBD1,TRBV30,NA,TRBJ2-7
TGCAGCGTTGATGTAACGGGACAGGCCTACGAGCAGTACTTC,CSVDVTGQAYEQYF,TRBD1,TRBV29-1,once,TRBJ2-7
TGTGCCAGCCGACAGGAGAACACCGGGGAGCTGTTTTTT,CASRQENTGELFF,NA,TRBV2,NA,TRBJ2-2
TGTGCCAGCAGCCAAGATCAGGGGTGGGACATTCAGTACTTC,CASSQDQGWDIQYF,NA,TRBV14,NA,TRBJ2-4
TGTGCCAGCAGTTTATCGGGGGGGATGAACACTGAAGCTTTCTTT,CASSLSGGMNTEAFF,NA,TRBV27,NA,TRBJ1-1
TGTGCCAGCAGCTTAATCCCTAGCGGGGTTTCCTACAATGAGCAGTTCTTC,CASSLIPSGVSYNEQFF,TRBD2,TRBV7-3,NA,TRBJ2-1
TGTGCCAGTAGTATAATGCGAAGTCCCACAGATACGCAGTATTTT,CASSIMRSPTDTQYF,NA,TRBV19,NA,TRBJ2-3
TGTGCCAGCAGTTGCCTCACCGACAGGGTAGGTTCACCCCTCCACTTT,CASSCLTDRVGSPLHF,TRBD1,TRBV6-4,NA,TRBJ1-6
TGTGCCAGCAGCTCTGACAGGGCCTACGAGCAGTACTTC,CASSSDRAYEQYF,TRBD1,TRBV5-4,NA,TRBJ2-7
TGTGCCAGCAGTTTTCGGAGTTCAACCGGGGAGCTGTTTTTT,CASSFRSSTGELFF,NA,TRBV28,NA,TRBJ2-2
TGTGCCAGCAGCCCGGGGAGGGAACCCAATGAGCAGTTCTTC,CASSPGREPNEQFF,TRBD2,TRBV7-2,NA,TRBJ2-1
TGTGCCAGTAGTATAGAGTGGGTCCGGAGCTACGAGCAGTACTTC,CASSIEWVRSYEQYF,NA,TRBV19,NA,TRBJ2-7
TGTGCCAGCAGTTCCCGGAGCTCCTATAATTCACCCCTCCACTTT,CASSSRSSYNSPLHF,NA,TRBV27,NA,TRBJ1-6
TGTGCCAGCAGTTCGCTTTCAGGGGGCGTCCAGCCCCAGCATTTT,CASSSLSGGVQPQHF,TRBD1,TRBV6-6,NA,TRBJ1-5
TGTGCCACCAGCGGGGACCAGGGGGAGGCTAACTATGGCTACACCTTC,CATSGDQGEANYGYTF,TRBD1,TRBV15,NA,TRBJ1-2
TGTGCCAGCAGCAGCTCCGGGACCTACAATGAGCAGTTCTTC,CASSSSGTYNEQFF,NA,TRBV7-6,NA,TRBJ2-1
TGTGCTAGTGGTTTGGGACAGGGAACCCCAGATACGCAGTATTTT,CASGLGQGTPDTQYF,TRBD1,TRBV12-5,once,TRBJ2-3
TGCGCCAGCAGCCAAGCACAGGGGGTAAACACCATATATTTT,CASSQAQGVNTIYF,TRBD1,TRBV4-3,NA,TRBJ1-3
TGTGCCAGCAGTGATGCGAAGACTAGCGGGGCAAACAATGAGCAGTTCTTC,CASSDAKTSGANNEQFF,TRBD2,TRBV2,NA,TRBJ2-1
TGTGCCAGCTTCACTAGCGGGAGACAACAAGAGACCCAGTACTTC,CASFTSGRQQETQYF,TRBD2,TRBV28,NA,TRBJ2-5
TGTGCCAGCTGTATAGCAGGGGTCAGTGAAAAACTGTTTTTT,CASCIAGVSEKLFF,NA,TRBV2,few,TRBJ1-4
TGTGCCAGCAGCTTGGGCCAGTATTACAATGAGCAGTTCTTC,CASSLGQYYNEQFF,NA,TRBV7-9,once,TRBJ2-1
TGTGCCAGCAGTTACCTGGGACAGGGGGCCGGCTACACCTTC,CASSYLGQGAGYTF,TRBD1,TRBV6-6,NA,TRBJ1-2
TGTGCCAGCAGCCTCCGGACTAGTGCGGATACGCAGTATTTT,CASSLRTSADTQYF,TRBD2,TRBV11-3,NA,TRBJ2-3